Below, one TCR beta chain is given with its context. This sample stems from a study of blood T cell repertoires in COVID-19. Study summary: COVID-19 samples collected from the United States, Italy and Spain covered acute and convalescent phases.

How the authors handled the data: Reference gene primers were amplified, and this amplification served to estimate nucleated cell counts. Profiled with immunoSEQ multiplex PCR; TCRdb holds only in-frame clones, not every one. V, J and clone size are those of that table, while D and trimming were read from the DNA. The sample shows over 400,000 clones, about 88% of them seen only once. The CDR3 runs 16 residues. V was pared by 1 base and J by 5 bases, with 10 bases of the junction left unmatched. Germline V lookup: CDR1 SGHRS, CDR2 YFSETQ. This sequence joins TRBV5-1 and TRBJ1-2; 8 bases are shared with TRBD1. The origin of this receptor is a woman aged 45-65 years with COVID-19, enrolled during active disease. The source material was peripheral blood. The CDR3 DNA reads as TGCGCCAGCAGCTTGTTCGGAGCGGACAGGGAATATGGCTACACCTTC. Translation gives CASSLFGADREYGYTF.